A single sample gave rise to the 31 T cell receptor beta chains below, sequenced in a study of T cell repertoires in cytomegalovirus infection. TCRdb itself ran the reads through MiXCR, one entry per CDR3 protein. Among about 570,000 distinct CDR3 sequences listed, almost 40% were seen once. Their target antigens are unknown. The sample here was cultured PBMCs, taken from culture after CMV antigen stimulation. The receptors derive from a human donor in good health (CMV status not recorded). Some clones in this sample may be carry-over from other donors' samples.

This clonotype has a handful of counts. This chain links TRBV7-6 with TRBJ1-1; TRBD1 is a possible D gene (5 bases). The CDR3 totals 15 residues. Deletions cut 1 base from V and 4 bases from J, with 13 bases between. CDR1 SGHVS and CDR2 FNYEAQ come from the germline V gene. For the CDR3, the DNA is TGTGCCAGCAGCTTAGGGCTCCCCGGGGGCACTGAAGCTTTCTTT. Translating it yields CASSLGLPGGTEAFF. Supplemented by reference TRBV7-6 and TRBJ1-1, the full variable domain reads GAGVSQSPRYKVTKRGQDVALRCDPISGHVSLYWYRQALGQGPEFLTYFNYEAQQDKSGLPNDRFSAERPEGSISTLTIQRTEQRDSAMYRCASSLGLPGGTEAFFGQGTRLTVV.

This clonotype was found a few times. The rearrangement uses TRBV20-1 and TRBJ1-1; TRBD1 matches 8 bases. V lost 3 bases to trimming and J lost 10 bases; unmatched junction nucleotides: 10. The CDR3 covers 13 residues. Per germline, CDR1 DFQATT and CDR2 SNEGSKA (reference sequence). The CDR3 loop reads CSASPDRDGAAFF. CDR3 sequence (DNA): TGCAGTGCTAGCCCGGACAGGGACGGGGCAGCTTTCTTT.

The chain uses TRBV29-1 and TRBJ2-7; no clear D gene. The germline V and J ends were trimmed by 4 bases and 3 bases, with 16 bases remaining between them. CDR1 and CDR2 (germline): SQVTM, ANQGSEA. The CDR3 spans 14 residues. The CDR3 loop reads CSVVGTENIYEQYF. In DNA, the CDR3 is TGCAGCGTTGTTGGAACAGAGAATATCTACGAGCAGTACTTC.

This clonotype was found a few times. The chain joins TRBV11-2 to TRBJ2-7; 9 bases match TRBD2. The ends lost 0 bases at V and 2 bases at J; junction bases unmatched: 5. Germline V gives CDR1 SGHAT, CDR2 FQNNGV. This CDR3 is 16 amino acids long. DNA for the CDR3: TGTGCCAGCAGCTTAGATTTTGCGGGAGGGACCTACGAGCAGTACTTC. Translating it yields CASSLDFAGGTYEQYF.

The V and J genes are TRBV2 and TRBJ2-5, with D perhaps assigned TRBD1 or TRBD2 (5 bases each). CDR1 SNHLY and CDR2 FYNNEI come from the germline V gene. The CDR3 spans 15 residues. The V and J ends lost 2 bases and 5 bases respectively, with 15 bases between them. The CDR3 reads CASSEWAREGETQYF. CDR3 nucleotides: TGTGCCAGCAGTGAATGGGCCAGAGAGGGGGAGACCCAGTACTTC.

This chain uses TRBV11-3 with TRBJ2-1; D call uncertain. The CDR3 contains 18 residues. The V gene's germline CDR1 is SGHNT and CDR2 YENEEA. V gave up 2 bases and J gave up 0 bases, with 17 bases separating them. CDR3 amino acids: CASSLIRRGAGSYNEQFF. In nucleotides, the CDR3 is TGTGCCAGCAGCTTAATCCGGAGAGGAGCAGGCTCCTACAATGAGCAGTTCTTC.

Only a few counts were recorded for this clonotype. V gene TRBV6-4 combines with J gene TRBJ2-1, with 10 positions matching TRBD2. Germline V gene data show CDR1 as MRHNA and CDR2 as SNTAGT. Trimming removed 6 bases from V and 6 bases from J; junction bases left unmatched: 8. CDR3 length equals 15 residues. The DNA for the CDR3 is TGTGCCAGCAGCCAACTAGCGGGGATGGGCAATGAGCAGTTCTTC. Protein: CASSQLAGMGNEQFF.

For this clonotype: With a much larger clone just one base away, this may be a read error. V usage is TRBV7-2 and J usage is TRBJ2-3; perhaps D is TRBD1 or TRBD2 (6 bases each). Germline V gene lookup returns CDR1 SGHTA and CDR2 FQGNSA. This CDR3 has 19 amino acids. Deletions cut 1 base from V and 2 bases from J, with 22 bases between. CDR3 coding DNA: TGTGCCAGCAGCTTAGTCCCCGGTTCGGGTAGGGGGGCCACAGATACGCAGTATTTT. Its translation: CASSLVPGSGRGATDTQYF.

V and J are TRBV20-1 and TRBJ2-1, with 7 bases aligning to TRBD1. The CDR3 length is 16 residues. V shed 4 bases and J 7 bases; nucleotides not matched to a gene: 16. Germline V gene sequence: CDR1 DFQATT, CDR2 SNEGSKA (reference sequence). CDR3 residues: CSAKVPGQSIQNEQFF. CDR3 bases: TGCAGTGCTAAAGTACCGGGACAGTCCATACAAAATGAGCAGTTCTTC.

The rearrangement uses TRBV4-3 and TRBJ2-5; no definite D call. Trimming pared 6 bases from V and 5 bases from J, leaving 19 bases between. Germline V gene lookup returns CDR1 LGHNA and CDR2 YSLEER. The CDR3 runs 15 residues. CDR3 DNA sequence: TGCGCCAGCAGTCCTTCACGGGCCACCGGGGAGACCCAGTACTTC. Its translation is CASSPSRATGETQYF.

This clonotype showed up just a few times. J is TRBJ2-3 and V is TRBV5-1, with 7 bases fitting TRBD2. V was pared by 4 bases and J by 2 bases, with 7 bases of the junction left unmatched. This CDR3 has 15 residues. CDR1 and CDR2 from the germline V gene are SGHRS and YFSETQ. The CDR3 DNA reads TGCGCCAGCAGCGGCGGGGGATGGTCCACAGATACGCAGTATTTT. It is translated as CASSGGGWSTDTQYF.

This chain joins TRBV11-2 and TRBJ2-5; D may be TRBD1 or TRBD2 (5 bases each). Germline lookup yields CDR1 SGHAT and CDR2 FQNNGV. Trimming took off 3 bases at V and 5 bases at J, with 13 bases between the two ends. CDR3 length: 14 amino acids. The CDR3, as DNA: TGTGCCAGCAGCTTGTGGGGACGCGACGAGACCCAGTACTTC. Translation: CASSLWGRDETQYF.

The rearrangement links TRBV4-2 to TRBJ1-5; possible D gene TRBD1, 5 bases. The V gene lost 1 base and the J gene lost 5 bases, with 12 bases spanning the gap. The CDR3 has 15 amino acids. Germline-derived CDR1 and CDR2 are LGHNA and YNFKEQ. CDR3 in amino acids: CASSQAGTVYQPQHF. The CDR3 DNA reads as TGTGCCAGCAGCCAAGCCGGGACCGTGTATCAGCCCCAGCATTTT.

In its sample, this clonotype was seen a few times. V gene TRBV6-8 combines with J gene TRBJ1-1; TRBD1 aligns across 7 bases. The CDR3 has 13 residues. Germline CDR1 reads MNHGY; CDR2 reads SAAAGT. Germline trimming cut 8 bases from V and 8 bases from J; bases unmatched to any gene: 11. CDR3 sequence: CASLQEGGLEAFF. In DNA, the CDR3 is TGTGCCAGCCTACAGGAAGGGGGCTTAGAAGCTTTCTTT.

The rearrangement joins TRBV3-1 to TRBJ2-7; tentatively, D is TRBD2 (5 bases). V gave up 5 bases and J gave up 7 bases, with 18 bases separating them. CDR1 and CDR2 from the germline V gene are LGHDT and YNNKEL (reference sequence). CDR3 length: 14 residues. CDR3 bases: TGTGCCAGCAGCAAAAGCGGACTGACCCTAGAGCAGTACTTC. Translating gives CASSKSGLTLEQYF.

The chain links TRBV7-2 to TRBJ2-7; 7 nucleotides line up with TRBD2. The CDR3 contains 15 residues. Per the germline V gene, CDR1 is SGHTA and CDR2 is FQGNSA. The junction had 7 bases not matched to a gene; V was cut back by 5 bases and J by 0 bases. The CDR3 bases are TGTGCCAGCAGCATCTGGCGGGGGAGCTCCTACGAGCAGTACTTC. This translates into CASSIWRGSSYEQYF.

This clonotype was detected only a few times. The rearrangement uses TRBV6-2 or TRBV6-3 and TRBJ2-1; tentatively, D is TRBD2 (6 bases). Trimming shortened V by 8 bases and J by 1 base, and 30 bases separated the two germline ends. Germline V gene sequence: CDR1 MNHEY, CDR2 SVGEGT. The CDR3 covers 20 residues. In DNA form, the CDR3 reads TGTGCCAGCTTTAACCTGGGGGGTCAAATTGGAAGCTGGTCCTACAATGAGCAGTTCTTC. Amino acid sequence: CASFNLGGQIGSWSYNEQFF.

The chain couples TRBV12-3 or TRBV12-4 to TRBJ2-7, with a tentative D call TRBD2 (5 bases). The V end was cut by 6 bases, the J end by 0 bases, with 12 bases between. CDR3 length equals 14 residues. In DNA form, the CDR3 reads TGTGCCAGCAGCCGGGAAAGGAGCTCCTACGAGCAGTACTTC. Protein product: CASSRERSSYEQYF.

V is TRBV7-6 and J is TRBJ2-1; TRBD1 matches at 7 bases. CDR1 SGHVS and CDR2 FNYEAQ come from the germline V gene. V trimming: 1 base; J trimming: 9 bases; junction bases outside the gene matches: 3. The CDR3 is 13 residues long. The CDR3 sequence: CASSLGSGGEQFF. DNA for the CDR3: TGTGCCAGCAGCTTAGGGTCAGGGGGTGAGCAGTTCTTC.

The chain has TRBV28 and TRBJ2-1; 8 bases are shared with TRBD2. CDR1 is MDHEN and CDR2 is SYDVKM in the germline V gene. V gave up 3 bases and J gave up 7 bases; unmatched junction bases: 5. CDR3 size: 14 residues. The CDR3 DNA reads as TGTGCCAGCAGTTTCCATAGCGGGGTGAATGAGCAGTTCTTC. The encoded protein is CASSFHSGVNEQFF.

V and J are TRBV7-2 and TRBJ2-3, with 7 bases identical to TRBD2. CDR3 length: 15 amino acids. The trim removed 2 bases at V and 0 bases at J, leaving 2 bases unmatched. Germline V lookup: CDR1 SGHTA, CDR2 FQGNSA. The CDR3 loop is CASSLNGRSTDTQYF. CDR3 in DNA: TGTGCCAGCAGCTTAAACGGGAGGAGCACAGATACGCAGTATTTT.

The V gene is TRBV7-6, the J gene TRBJ1-1, with D perhaps TRBD1 (6 bases). The CDR3 covers 15 residues. Trimming cost V 6 bases and J 3 bases, with 17 bases left between them. CDR1 and CDR2 from the germline V gene are SGHVS and FNYEAQ. The CDR3: CASRGFGGRDTEAFF. The CDR3 DNA sequence: TGTGCCAGCAGGGGGTTCGGGGGGCGCGACACTGAAGCTTTCTTT.

The rearrangement links TRBV7-9 to TRBJ1-3; D call uncertain. Germline V gene sequence: CDR1 SEHNR, CDR2 FQNEAQ (reference sequence). V lost 6 bases, J lost 2 bases, and 17 bases lay in between. CDR3 length: 16 residues. The CDR3 nucleotides read TGTGCCAGCAGAGCCGCAGGCGTGAAGACTGGAAACACCATATATTTT. Translation: CASRAAGVKTGNTIYF.

V gene TRBV5-6 combines with J gene TRBJ1-2; D is unresolved. In germline, CDR1 is SGHDT, CDR2 YYEEEE. This CDR3 has 14 amino acids. Trimming stripped 4 bases from V and 2 bases from J, with 12 bases between. The CDR3 DNA reads TGTGCCAGCAGCCCCCCCGGCGGAAACTATGGCTACACCTTC. Amino acids: CASSPPGGNYGYTF.

The chain links TRBV6-1 to TRBJ1-1; D is unresolved. V was pared by 2 bases and J by 11 bases, with 12 bases between. This CDR3 spans 12 amino acids. From germline, CDR1 is MNHNS and CDR2 SASEGT. This CDR3 reads CASSEFGGWAFF. CDR3 nucleotide sequence: TGTGCCAGCAGTGAATTTGGCGGATGGGCTTTCTTT.

The CDR3 here is CASSPSSGRIGEQFF. As DNA, the CDR3 is TGTGCCAGCAGCCCCTCTAGCGGGAGGATTGGTGAGCAGTTCTTC. The genes are TRBV7-6 and TRBJ2-1; TRBD2 agrees at 11 bases. Germline V gene data show CDR1 as SGHVS and CDR2 as FNYEAQ. This CDR3 is built from 15 residues. Trimming removed 5 bases from V and 9 bases from J; junction bases left unmatched: 9.

This clonotype was seen a handful of times. V and J are TRBV7-2 and TRBJ1-2, with 8 bases lining up with TRBD1. V lost 5 bases to trimming and J lost 7 bases; unmatched junction nucleotides: 12. The germline CDR1 and CDR2 sequences are SGHTA and FQGNSA. This CDR3 comprises 15 residues. Here the CDR3 DNA reads TGTGCCAGCAGCCAGACCCAGGGGGCCGCGGGTGGCTACACCTTC. Translating gives CASSQTQGAAGGYTF.

The sample holds a few counts of this clonotype. The V and J genes are TRBV7-2 and TRBJ2-7, with 8 nucleotides matching TRBD2. The junction had 12 bases not matched to a gene; V was cut back by 5 bases and J by 3 bases. The germline V gene has CDR1 SGHTA and CDR2 FQGNSA. The CDR3 contains 16 residues. The CDR3: CASSGPRGAGDYEQYF. Here the CDR3 DNA reads TGTGCCAGCAGCGGCCCCCGGGGAGCGGGAGACTACGAGCAGTACTTC.

This clonotype was observed at least ten times. The V gene is TRBV7-2, the J gene TRBJ2-2, with D hard to call. The V gene's germline CDR1 is SGHTA and CDR2 FQGNSA. This CDR3 is built from 15 residues. With 2 bases removed from V and 1 base from J, the gap between germline ends came to 8 bases. The CDR3 is CASSLSAKNTGELFF. CDR3 nucleotides: TGTGCCAGCAGCTTATCAGCGAAGAACACCGGGGAGCTGTTTTTT.

V usage is TRBV24-1 and J usage is TRBJ2-3; D is possibly TRBD1 or TRBD2 (5 bases each). Trimming left V 11 bases short and J 5 bases short, with 16 bases between. The CDR3 sequence is 13 residues long. Germline V gene data show CDR1 as KGHDR and CDR2 as SFDVKD. CDR3 region: CAIRTGGKDTQYF. In DNA form, the CDR3 reads TGTGCCATACGGACTGGGGGAAAAGATACGCAGTATTTT.

The V call is TRBV7-2, the J call TRBJ1-4; 8 positions agree with TRBD1. The junction had 8 bases not matched to a gene; V was cut back by 7 bases and J by 7 bases. CDR1 is SGHTA and CDR2 is FQGNSA in the germline V gene. The CDR3 sequence is 14 residues long. The CDR3 protein is CASMGDRRPEKLFF. The DNA of the CDR3 is TGTGCCAGCATGGGGGACAGGCGCCCTGAAAAACTGTTTTTT.